These 6 T cell receptor beta chains originate from one sample sequenced in a study of OX40 agonist ivuxolimab in advanced cancers. Generated by immunoSEQ multiplex PCR, the TCRdb table keeps only in-frame clones and is missing some. The sample includes 70,000 or so clones, around 80% seen only once; the top ten take roughly 2.4%. The sample in question was CD4+ or CD8+ T cells sorted from blood, obtained in a trial of the OX40 agonist ivuxolimab. The receptors originated from an adult with an advanced solid tumor such as melanoma, head and neck, liver or kidney cancer.

This clone was seen more than once but under ten times. The gene calls are TRBV28 and TRBJ2-5; weak D call: TRBD2 (5 bases). Trimming cost V 2 bases and J 2 bases, with 21 bases left between them. The CDR3 spans 18 residues. The germline V gene has CDR1 MDHEN and CDR2 SYDVKM. CDR3 sequence reads: CASSLSGDPLDPQETQYF. CDR3 bases: TGTGCCAGCAGTTTAAGCGGCGACCCGCTTGACCCGCAAGAGACCCAGTACTTC.

The J gene is TRBJ2-7, the V gene TRBV27; 11 positions agree with TRBD1. The CDR3 is 14 amino acids. In germline, CDR1 is MNHEY, CDR2 SMNVEV (reference sequence). V dropped 5 bases and J dropped 2; count of bases not matched to a gene: 2. CDR3 DNA: TGTGCCAGCAGTCGGACAGGGGGCACCTACGAGCAGTACTTC. Translated, it gives CASSRTGGTYEQYF.

The chain combines TRBV11-3 with TRBJ2-1; TRBD2 agrees at 8 bases. V dropped 0 bases and J dropped 4; count of bases not matched to a gene: 5. Per germline, CDR1 SGHNT and CDR2 YENEEA. CDR3 size: 16 residues. The CDR3 is CASSLDGTRFYNEQFF. The CDR3 nucleotides are TGTGCCAGCAGCTTAGATGGGACTAGGTTTTACAATGAGCAGTTCTTC. Full variable domain (missing parts from reference TRBV11-3 and TRBJ2-1): EAGVVQSPRYKIIEKKQPVAFWCNPISGHNTLYWYLQNLGQGPELLIRYENEEAVDDSQLPKDRFSAERLKGVDSTLKIQPAELGDSAVYLCASSLDGTRFYNEQFFGPGTRLTVL.

The CDR3 nucleotides are TGTGCCTGGGAGGGGACCCGGGGACCGAGCTCCTATAATTCACCCCTCCACTTT. Translating it yields CAWEGTRGPSSYNSPLHF. This chain uses TRBV30 with TRBJ1-6, with D possibly TRBD1 on 5 matching bases. The germline V gene has CDR1 GTSNPN and CDR2 SVGIG (reference sequence). The CDR3 length is 18 residues. Trimming left V 5 bases short and J 0 bases short, with 20 bases between.

The J gene is TRBJ2-7, the V gene TRBV5-1; TRBD2 is a possible D gene (5 bases). CDR3 size: 12 residues. Germline CDR1 SGHRS, CDR2 YFSETQ. Trimming removed 4 bases at V and 5 bases at J, with 10 bases between. CDR3 nucleotides: TGCGCCAGCAGCGACGCCGGGGACGAGCAGTACTTC. Amino acid sequence: CASSDAGDEQYF.

This rearrangement joins TRBV4-1 to TRBJ2-3; TRBD2 matches 9 bases. J was trimmed by 0 bases and V by 1 base; bases with no gene match: 11. There are 19 residues in the CDR3. The germline V gene has CDR1 MGHRA and CDR2 YSYEKL. As DNA, the CDR3 is TGCGCCAGCAGCCAAGGAAGGGGAAGCGGGGGGACTAGCACAGATACGCAGTATTTT. This gives the protein CASSQGRGSGGTSTDTQYF.